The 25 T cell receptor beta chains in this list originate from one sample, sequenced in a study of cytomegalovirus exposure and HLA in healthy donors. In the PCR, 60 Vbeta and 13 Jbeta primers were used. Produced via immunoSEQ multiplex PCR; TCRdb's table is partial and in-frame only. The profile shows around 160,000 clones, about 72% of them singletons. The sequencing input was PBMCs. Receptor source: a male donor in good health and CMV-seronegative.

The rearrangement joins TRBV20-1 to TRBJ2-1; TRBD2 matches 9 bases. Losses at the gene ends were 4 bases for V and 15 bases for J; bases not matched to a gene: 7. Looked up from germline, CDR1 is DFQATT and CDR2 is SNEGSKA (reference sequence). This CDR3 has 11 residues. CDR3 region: CSATASGTTFF. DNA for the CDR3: TGCAGTGCTACCGCTAGCGGGACCACGTTCTTC.

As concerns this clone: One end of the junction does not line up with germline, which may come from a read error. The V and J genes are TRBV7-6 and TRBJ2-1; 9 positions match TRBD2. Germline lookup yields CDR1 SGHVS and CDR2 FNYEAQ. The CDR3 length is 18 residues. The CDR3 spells CASSLRASGASSYNEQLF. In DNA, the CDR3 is TGTGCCAGCAGCTTAAGGGCTAGCGGGGCCAGCTCCTACAATGAGCAGCTCTTC.

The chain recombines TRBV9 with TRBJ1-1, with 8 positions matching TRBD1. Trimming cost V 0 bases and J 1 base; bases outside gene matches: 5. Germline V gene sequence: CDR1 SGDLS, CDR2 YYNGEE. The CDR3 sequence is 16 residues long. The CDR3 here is CASSVDHGTGNTEAFF. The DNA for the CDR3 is TGTGCCAGCAGCGTAGATCATGGGACAGGGAACACTGAAGCTTTCTTT.

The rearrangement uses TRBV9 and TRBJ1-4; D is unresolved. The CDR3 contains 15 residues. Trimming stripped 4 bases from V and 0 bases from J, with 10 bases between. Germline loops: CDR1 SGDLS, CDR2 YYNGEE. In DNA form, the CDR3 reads TGTGCCAGCAGCCCAGACCAGGCAACTAATGAAAAACTGTTTTTT. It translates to CASSPDQATNEKLFF.

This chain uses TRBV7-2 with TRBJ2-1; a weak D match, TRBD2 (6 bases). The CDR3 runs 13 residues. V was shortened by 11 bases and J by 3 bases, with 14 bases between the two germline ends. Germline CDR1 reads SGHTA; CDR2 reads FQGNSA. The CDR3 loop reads CASGATSYNEQFF. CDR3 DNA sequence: TGTGCCTCGGGAGCGACGAGCTACAATGAGCAGTTCTTC.

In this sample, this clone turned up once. Written as DNA, the CDR3 is TGTGCCAGCAGCTTATTTCTTATGGCTAGCTCCTACAATGAGCAGTTCTTC. Amino acids: CASSLFLMASSYNEQFF. This sequence joins TRBV7-2 and TRBJ2-1; D is uncertain. V was clipped by 2 bases and J by 0 bases, with 14 bases between them. This CDR3 contains 17 residues. CDR1 and CDR2 from the germline V gene are SGHTA and FQGNSA.

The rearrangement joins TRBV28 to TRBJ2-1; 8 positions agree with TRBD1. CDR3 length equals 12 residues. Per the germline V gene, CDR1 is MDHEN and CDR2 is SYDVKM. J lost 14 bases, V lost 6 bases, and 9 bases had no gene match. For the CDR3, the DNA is TGTGCCAGCAGAACTCCGACAGGGGAAAAGTTCTTC. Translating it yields CASRTPTGEKFF. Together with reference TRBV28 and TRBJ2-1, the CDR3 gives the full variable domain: DVKVTQSSRYLVKRTGEKVFLECVQDMDHENMFWYRQDPGLGLRLIYFSYDVKMKEKGDIPEGYSVSREKKERFSLILESASTNQTSMYLCASRTPTGEKFFGPGTRLTVL.

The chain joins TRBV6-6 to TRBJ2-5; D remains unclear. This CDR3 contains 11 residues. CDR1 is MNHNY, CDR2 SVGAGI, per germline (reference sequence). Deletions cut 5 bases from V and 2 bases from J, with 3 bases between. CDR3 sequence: CASSQQETQYF. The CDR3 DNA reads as TGTGCCAGCAGTCAGCAAGAGACCCAGTACTTC.

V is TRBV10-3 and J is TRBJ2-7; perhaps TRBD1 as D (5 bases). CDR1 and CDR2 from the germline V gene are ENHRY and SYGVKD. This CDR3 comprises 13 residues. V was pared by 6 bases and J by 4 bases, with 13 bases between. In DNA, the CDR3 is TGTGCCATCAGAACGGACACGGCATACGAGCAGTACTTC. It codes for CAIRTDTAYEQYF.

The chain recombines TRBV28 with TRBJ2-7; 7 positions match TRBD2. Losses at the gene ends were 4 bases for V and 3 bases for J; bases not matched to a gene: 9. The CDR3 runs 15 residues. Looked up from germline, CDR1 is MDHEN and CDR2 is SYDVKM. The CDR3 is CASSSPSGTDYEQYF. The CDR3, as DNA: TGTGCCAGCAGTTCCCCAAGCGGGACTGACTACGAGCAGTACTTC. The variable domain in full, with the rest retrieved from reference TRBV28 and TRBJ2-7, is DVKVTQSSRYLVKRTGEKVFLECVQDMDHENMFWYRQDPGLGLRLIYFSYDVKMKEKGDIPEGYSVSREKKERFSLILESASTNQTSMYLCASSSPSGTDYEQYFGPGTRLTVT.

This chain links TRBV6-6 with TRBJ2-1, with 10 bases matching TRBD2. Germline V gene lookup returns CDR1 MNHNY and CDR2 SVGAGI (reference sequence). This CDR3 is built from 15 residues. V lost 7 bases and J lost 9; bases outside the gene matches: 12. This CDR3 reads CASTQASGSNAEQFF. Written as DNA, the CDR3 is TGTGCCAGCACCCAGGCTAGCGGGAGTAACGCTGAGCAGTTCTTC.

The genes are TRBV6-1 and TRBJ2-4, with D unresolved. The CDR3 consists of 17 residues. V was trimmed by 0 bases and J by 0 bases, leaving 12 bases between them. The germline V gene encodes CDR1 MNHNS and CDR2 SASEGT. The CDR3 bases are TGTGCCAGCAGTGAAGCGCGGTCGGTGCTAGCCAAAAACATTCAGTACTTC. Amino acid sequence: CASSEARSVLAKNIQYF.

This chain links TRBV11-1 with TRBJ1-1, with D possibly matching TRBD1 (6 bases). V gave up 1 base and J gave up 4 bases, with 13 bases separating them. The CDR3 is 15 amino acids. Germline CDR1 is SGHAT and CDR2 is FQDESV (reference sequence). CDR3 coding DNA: TGTGCCAGCAGCTTAGAAGGGGGGGCAGGCACTGAAGCTTTCTTT. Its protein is CASSLEGGAGTEAFF.

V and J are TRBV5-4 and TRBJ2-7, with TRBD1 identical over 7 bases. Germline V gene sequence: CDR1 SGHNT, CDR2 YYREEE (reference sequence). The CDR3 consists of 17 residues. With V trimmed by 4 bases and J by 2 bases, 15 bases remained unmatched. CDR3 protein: CASSHGQVLSSAYEQYF. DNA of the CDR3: TGTGCCAGCAGCCATGGACAGGTACTTTCGTCGGCCTACGAGCAGTACTTC.

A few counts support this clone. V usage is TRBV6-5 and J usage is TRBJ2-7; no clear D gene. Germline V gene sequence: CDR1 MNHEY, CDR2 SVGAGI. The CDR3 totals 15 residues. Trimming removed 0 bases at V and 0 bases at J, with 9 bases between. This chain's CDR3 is CASSYSSYDSYEQYF. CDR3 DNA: TGTGCCAGCAGTTACTCCAGTTACGACTCCTACGAGCAGTACTTC.

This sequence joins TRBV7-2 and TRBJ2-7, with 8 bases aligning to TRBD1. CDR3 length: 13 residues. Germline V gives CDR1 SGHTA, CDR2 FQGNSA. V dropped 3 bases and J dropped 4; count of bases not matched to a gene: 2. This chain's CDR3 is CASSFYRGYEQYF. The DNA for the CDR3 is TGTGCCAGCAGCTTCTACAGGGGGTACGAGCAGTACTTC.

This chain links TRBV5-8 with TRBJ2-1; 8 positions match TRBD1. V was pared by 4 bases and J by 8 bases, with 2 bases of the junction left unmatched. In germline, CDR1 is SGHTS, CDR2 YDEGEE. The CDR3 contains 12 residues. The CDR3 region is CASSQQGDEQFF. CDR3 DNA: TGTGCCAGCAGCCAACAGGGGGATGAGCAGTTCTTC.

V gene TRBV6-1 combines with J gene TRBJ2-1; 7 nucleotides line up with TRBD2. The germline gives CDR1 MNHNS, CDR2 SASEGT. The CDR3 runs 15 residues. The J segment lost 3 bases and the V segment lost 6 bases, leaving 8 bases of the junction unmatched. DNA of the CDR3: TGTGCCAGCAGGATGGGGGGGGATAGCTACAATGAGCAGTTCTTC. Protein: CASRMGGDSYNEQFF.

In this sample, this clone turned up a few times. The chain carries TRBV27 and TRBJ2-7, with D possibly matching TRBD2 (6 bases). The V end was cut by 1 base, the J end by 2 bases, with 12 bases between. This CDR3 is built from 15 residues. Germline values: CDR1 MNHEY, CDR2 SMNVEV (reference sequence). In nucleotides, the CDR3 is TGTGCCAGCAGTTTATGGGGGGTAGGGACCTACGAGCAGTACTTC. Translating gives CASSLWGVGTYEQYF.

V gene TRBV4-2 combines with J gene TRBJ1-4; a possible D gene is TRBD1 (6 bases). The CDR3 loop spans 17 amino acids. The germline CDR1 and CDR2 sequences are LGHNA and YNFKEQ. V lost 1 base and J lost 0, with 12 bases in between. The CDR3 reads CASSQGDIRATNEKLFF. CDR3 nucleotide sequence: TGTGCCAGCAGCCAAGGGGACATCAGGGCAACTAATGAAAAACTGTTTTTT.

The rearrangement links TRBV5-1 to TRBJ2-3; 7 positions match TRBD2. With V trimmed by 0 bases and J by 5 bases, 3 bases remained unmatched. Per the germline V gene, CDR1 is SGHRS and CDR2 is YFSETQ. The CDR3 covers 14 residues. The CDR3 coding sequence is TGCGCCAGCAGCTTGGGCGGGAGACAAGATACGCAGTATTTT. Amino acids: CASSLGGRQDTQYF.

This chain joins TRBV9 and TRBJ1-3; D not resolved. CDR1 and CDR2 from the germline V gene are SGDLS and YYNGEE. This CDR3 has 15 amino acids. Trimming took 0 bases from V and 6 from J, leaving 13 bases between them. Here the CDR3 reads CASSVGAKRQNTIYF. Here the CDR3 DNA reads TGTGCCAGCAGCGTAGGGGCAAAGAGACAAAACACCATATATTTT. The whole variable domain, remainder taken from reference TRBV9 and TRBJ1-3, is DSGVTQTPKHLITATGQRVTLRCSPRSGDLSVYWYQQSLDQGLQFLIQYYNGEERAKGNILERFSAQQFPDLHSELNLSSLELGDSALYFCASSVGAKRQNTIYFGEGSWLTVV.

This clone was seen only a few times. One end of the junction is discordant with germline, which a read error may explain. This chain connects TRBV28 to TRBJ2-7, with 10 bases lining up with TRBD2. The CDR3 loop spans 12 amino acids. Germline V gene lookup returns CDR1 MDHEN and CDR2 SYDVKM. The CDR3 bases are TGTGCCAGCAGTTTATCCAGCGGGAGGGCCCACTTC. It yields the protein CASSLSSGRAHF. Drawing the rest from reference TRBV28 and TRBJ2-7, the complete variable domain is DVKVTQSSRYLVKRTGEKVFLECVQDMDHENMFWYRQDPGLGLRLIYFSYDVKMKEKGDIPEGYSVSREKKERFSLILESASTNQTSMYLCASSLSSGRAHFGPGTRLTVT.

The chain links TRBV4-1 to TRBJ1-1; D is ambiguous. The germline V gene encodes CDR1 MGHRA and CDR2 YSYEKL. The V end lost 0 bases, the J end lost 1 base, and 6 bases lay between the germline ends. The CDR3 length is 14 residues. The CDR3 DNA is TGCGCCAGCAGCCAAGAACAGCCGAACACTGAAGCTTTCTTT. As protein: CASSQEQPNTEAFF.

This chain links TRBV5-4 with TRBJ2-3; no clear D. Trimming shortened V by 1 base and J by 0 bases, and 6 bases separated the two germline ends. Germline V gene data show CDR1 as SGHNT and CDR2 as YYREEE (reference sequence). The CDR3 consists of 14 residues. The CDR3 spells CASSLPDSTDTQYF. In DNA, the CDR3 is TGTGCCAGCAGCTTGCCAGATAGCACAGATACGCAGTATTTT.